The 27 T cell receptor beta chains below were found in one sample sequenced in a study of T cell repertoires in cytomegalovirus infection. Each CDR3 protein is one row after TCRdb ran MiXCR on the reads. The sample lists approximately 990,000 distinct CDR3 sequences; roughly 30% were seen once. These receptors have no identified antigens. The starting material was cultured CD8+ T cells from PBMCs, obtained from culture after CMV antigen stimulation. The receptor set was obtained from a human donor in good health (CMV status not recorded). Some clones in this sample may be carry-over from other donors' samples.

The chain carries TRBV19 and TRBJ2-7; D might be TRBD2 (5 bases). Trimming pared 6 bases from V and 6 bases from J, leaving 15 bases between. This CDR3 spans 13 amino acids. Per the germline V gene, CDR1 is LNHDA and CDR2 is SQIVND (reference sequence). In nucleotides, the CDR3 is TGTGCCAGTAGCCCGTTATGGAGGAGCGAGCAGTACTTC. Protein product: CASSPLWRSEQYF.

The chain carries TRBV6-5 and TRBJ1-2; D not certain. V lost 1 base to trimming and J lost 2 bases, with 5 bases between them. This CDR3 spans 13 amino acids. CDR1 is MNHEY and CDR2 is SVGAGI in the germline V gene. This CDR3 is CASSYWENYGYTF. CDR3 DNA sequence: TGTGCCAGCAGTTACTGGGAGAACTATGGCTACACCTTC.

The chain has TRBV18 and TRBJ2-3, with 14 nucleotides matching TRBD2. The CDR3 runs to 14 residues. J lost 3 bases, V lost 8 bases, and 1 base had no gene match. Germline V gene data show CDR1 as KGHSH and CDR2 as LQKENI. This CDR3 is CASGTSGGTDTQYF. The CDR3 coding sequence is TGTGCCAGCGGGACTAGCGGGGGTACAGATACGCAGTATTTT.

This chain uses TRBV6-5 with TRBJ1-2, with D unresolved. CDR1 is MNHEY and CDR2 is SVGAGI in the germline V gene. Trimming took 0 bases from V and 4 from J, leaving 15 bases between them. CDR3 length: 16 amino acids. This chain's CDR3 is CASSYSVGRNSYGYTF. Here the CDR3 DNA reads TGTGCCAGCAGTTACTCAGTGGGGAGAAATAGCTATGGCTACACCTTC.

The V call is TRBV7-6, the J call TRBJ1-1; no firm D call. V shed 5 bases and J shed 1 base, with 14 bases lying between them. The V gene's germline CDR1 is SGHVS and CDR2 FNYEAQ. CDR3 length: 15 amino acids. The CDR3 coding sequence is TGTGCCAGCAGCCCACGCTTGGGCGGGAACACTGAAGCTTTCTTT. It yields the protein CASSPRLGGNTEAFF.

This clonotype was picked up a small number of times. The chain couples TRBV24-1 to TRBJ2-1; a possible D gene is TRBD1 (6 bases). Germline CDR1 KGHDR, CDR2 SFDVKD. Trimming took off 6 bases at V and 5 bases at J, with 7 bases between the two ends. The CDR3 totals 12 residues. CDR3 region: CATSWTDNEQFF. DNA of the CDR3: TGTGCCACCAGTTGGACAGACAATGAGCAGTTCTTC.

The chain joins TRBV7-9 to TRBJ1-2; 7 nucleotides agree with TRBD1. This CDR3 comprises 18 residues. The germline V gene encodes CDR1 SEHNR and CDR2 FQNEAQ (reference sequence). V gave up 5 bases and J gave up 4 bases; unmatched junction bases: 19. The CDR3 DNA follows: TGTGCCAGCAGCCCCAGACGAACTATTGGACAGGTTCCCTATGGCTACACCTTC. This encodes CASSPRRTIGQVPYGYTF.

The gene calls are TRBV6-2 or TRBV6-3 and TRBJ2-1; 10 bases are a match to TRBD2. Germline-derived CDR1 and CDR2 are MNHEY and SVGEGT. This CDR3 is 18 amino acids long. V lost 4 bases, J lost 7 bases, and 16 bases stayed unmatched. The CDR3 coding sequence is TGTGCCAGCAGTTGCGAGCGGGGGGGCCTTTCCTCTAGGAATGAGCAGTTCTTC. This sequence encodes CASSCERGGLSSRNEQFF.

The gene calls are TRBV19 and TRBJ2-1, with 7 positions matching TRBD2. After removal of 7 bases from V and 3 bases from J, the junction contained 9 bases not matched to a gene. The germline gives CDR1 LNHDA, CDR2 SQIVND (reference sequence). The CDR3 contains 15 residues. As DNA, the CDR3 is TGTGCCAGTAACGACGGGGGGATGAGCTACAATGAGCAGTTCTTC. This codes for CASNDGGMSYNEQFF.

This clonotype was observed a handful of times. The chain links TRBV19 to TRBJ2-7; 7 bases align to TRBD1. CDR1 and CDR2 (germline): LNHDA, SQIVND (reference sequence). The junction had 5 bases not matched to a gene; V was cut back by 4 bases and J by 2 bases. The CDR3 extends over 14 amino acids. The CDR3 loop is CASSNPGQTYEQYF. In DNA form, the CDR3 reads TGTGCCAGTAGTAACCCGGGACAGACCTACGAGCAGTACTTC. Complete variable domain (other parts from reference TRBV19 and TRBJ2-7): DGGITQSPKYLFRKEGQNVTLSCEQNLNHDAMYWYRQDPGQGLRLIYYSQIVNDFQKGDIAEGYSVSREKKESFPLTVTSAQKNPTAFYLCASSNPGQTYEQYFGPGTRLTVT.

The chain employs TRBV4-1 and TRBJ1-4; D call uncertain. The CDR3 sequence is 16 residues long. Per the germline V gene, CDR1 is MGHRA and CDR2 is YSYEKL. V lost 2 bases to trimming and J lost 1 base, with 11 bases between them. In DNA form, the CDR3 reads TGCGCCAGCAGCCAATTTTCCGTAGGAACTAATGAAAAACTGTTTTTT. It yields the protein CASSQFSVGTNEKLFF.

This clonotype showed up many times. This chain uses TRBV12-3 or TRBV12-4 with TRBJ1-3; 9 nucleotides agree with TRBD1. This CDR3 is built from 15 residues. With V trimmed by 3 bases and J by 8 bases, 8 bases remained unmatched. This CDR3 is CASSFPTGGEDTIYF. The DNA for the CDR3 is TGTGCCAGCAGTTTCCCAACAGGGGGCGAAGACACCATATATTTT.

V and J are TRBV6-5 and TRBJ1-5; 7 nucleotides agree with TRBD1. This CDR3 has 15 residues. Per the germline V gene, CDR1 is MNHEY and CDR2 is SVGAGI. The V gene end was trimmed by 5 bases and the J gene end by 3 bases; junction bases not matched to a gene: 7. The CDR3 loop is CASSPTGTINQPQHF. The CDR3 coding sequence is TGTGCCAGCAGTCCGACAGGGACCATCAATCAGCCCCAGCATTTT.

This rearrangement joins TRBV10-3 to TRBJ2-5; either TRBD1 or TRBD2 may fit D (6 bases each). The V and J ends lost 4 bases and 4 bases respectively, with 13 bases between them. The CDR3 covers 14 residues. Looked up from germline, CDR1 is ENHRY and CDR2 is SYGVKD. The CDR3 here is CAISVKGGPETQYF. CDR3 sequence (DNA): TGTGCCATCAGTGTGAAGGGGGGCCCAGAGACCCAGTACTTC.

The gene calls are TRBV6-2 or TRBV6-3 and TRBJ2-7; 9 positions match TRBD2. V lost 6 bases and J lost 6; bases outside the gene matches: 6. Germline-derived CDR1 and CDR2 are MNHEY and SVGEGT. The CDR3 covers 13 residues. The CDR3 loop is CASRMAGGPEQYV. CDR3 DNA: TGTGCCAGCAGAATGGCGGGGGGGCCCGAGCAGTACGTC.

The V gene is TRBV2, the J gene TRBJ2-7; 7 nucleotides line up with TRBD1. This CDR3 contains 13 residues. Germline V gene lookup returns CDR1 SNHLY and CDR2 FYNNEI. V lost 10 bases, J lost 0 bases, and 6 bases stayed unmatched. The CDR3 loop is CAITGTASYEQYV. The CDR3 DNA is TGTGCCATCACGGGGACAGCCTCCTACGAGCAGTACGTC.

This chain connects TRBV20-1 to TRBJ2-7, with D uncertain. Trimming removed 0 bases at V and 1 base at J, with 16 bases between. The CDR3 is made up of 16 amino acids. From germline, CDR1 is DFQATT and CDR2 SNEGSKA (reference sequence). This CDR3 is CSARDHRTPGSYEQYF. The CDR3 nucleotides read TGCAGTGCTAGAGATCATCGGACCCCGGGTTCCTACGAGCAGTACTTC.

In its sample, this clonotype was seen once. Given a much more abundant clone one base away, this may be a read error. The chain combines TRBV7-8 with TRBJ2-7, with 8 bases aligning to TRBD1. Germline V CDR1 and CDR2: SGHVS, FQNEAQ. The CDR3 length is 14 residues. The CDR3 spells CASRLGRGPYEQYV. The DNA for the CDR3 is TGTGCCAGCAGATTAGGCAGGGGGCCCTACGAGCAGTACGTC.

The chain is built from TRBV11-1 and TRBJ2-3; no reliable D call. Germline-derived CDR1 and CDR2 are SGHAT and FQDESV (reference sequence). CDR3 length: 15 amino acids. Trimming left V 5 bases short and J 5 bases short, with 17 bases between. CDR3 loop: CASSLWGRAGDTQYF. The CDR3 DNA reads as TGTGCCAGCAGCCTCTGGGGTAGGGCAGGAGATACGCAGTATTTT.

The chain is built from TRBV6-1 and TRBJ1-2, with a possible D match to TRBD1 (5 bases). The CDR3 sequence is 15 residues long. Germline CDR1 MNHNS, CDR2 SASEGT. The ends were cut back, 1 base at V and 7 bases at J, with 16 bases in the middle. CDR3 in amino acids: CASSEGRIGRGGYTF. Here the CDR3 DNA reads TGTGCCAGCAGTGAAGGGCGGATAGGGAGGGGTGGCTACACCTTC.

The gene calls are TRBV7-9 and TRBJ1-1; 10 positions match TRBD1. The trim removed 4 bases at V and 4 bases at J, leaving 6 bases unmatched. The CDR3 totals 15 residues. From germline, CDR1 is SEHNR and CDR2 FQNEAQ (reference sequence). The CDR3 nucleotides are TGTGCCAGCAGCTGGCCGGGACAGGGGCCCACTGAAGCTTTCTTT. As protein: CASSWPGQGPTEAFF.

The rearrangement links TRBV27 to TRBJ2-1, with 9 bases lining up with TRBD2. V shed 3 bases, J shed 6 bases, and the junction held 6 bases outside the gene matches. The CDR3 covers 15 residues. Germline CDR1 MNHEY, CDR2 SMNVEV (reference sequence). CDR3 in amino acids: CASSFGAGGPNEQFF. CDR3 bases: TGTGCCAGCAGTTTCGGGGCGGGGGGGCCCAATGAGCAGTTCTTC.

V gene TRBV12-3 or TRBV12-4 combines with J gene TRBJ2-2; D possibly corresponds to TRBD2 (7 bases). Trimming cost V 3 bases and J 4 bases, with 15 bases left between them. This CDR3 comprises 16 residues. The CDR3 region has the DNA TGTGCCAGCAGTTTGGGAGGGGGGACGCCCACCGGGGAGCTGTTTTTT. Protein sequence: CASSLGGGTPTGELFF.

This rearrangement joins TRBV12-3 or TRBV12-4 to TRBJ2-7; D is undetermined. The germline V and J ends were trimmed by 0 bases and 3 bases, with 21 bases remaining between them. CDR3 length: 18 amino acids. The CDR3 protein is CASSLAYYPPLMVYEQYF. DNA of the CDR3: TGTGCCAGCAGTTTAGCATATTACCCTCCTCTTATGGTCTACGAGCAGTACTTC.

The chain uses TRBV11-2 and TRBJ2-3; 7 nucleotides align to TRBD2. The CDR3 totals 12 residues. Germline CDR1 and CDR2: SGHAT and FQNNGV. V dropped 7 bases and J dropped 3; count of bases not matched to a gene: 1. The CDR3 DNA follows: TGTGCCAGCATGGGGGGGACAGATACGCAGTATTTT. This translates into CASMGGTDTQYF. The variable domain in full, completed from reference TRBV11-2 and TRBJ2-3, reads EAGVAQSPRYKIIEKRQSVAFWCNPISGHATLYWYQQILGQGPKLLIQFQNNGVVDDSQLPKDRFSAERLKGVDSTLKIQPAKLEDSAVYLCASMGGTDTQYFGPGTRLTVL.

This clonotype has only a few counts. For the CDR3, the DNA is TGTGCCAGCAGGGGGACCAGCAGAGCCACAGATACGCAGTATTTT. Protein sequence: CASRGTSRATDTQYF. The V gene is TRBV7-8, the J gene TRBJ2-3; the D gene could be TRBD1 or TRBD2 (5 bases each). Per germline, CDR1 SGHVS and CDR2 FQNEAQ. Between the trimmed V and J ends, which lost 6 bases and 2 bases, there was a span of 15 bases. The CDR3 covers 15 residues.

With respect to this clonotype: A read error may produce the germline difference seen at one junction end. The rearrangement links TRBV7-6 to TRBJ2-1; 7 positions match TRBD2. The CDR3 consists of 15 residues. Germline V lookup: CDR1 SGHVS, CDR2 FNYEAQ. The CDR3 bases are TGTGCCAGCAGGGGGAGGGAGGTGGTTAACAATGAGCAGCTCTTC. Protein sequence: CASRGREVVNNEQLF. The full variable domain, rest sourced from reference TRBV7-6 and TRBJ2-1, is GAGVSQSPRYKVTKRGQDVALRCDPISGHVSLYWYRQALGQGPEFLTYFNYEAQQDKSGLPNDRFSAERPEGSISTLTIQRTEQRDSAMYRCASRGREVVNNEQLFGPGTRLTVL.